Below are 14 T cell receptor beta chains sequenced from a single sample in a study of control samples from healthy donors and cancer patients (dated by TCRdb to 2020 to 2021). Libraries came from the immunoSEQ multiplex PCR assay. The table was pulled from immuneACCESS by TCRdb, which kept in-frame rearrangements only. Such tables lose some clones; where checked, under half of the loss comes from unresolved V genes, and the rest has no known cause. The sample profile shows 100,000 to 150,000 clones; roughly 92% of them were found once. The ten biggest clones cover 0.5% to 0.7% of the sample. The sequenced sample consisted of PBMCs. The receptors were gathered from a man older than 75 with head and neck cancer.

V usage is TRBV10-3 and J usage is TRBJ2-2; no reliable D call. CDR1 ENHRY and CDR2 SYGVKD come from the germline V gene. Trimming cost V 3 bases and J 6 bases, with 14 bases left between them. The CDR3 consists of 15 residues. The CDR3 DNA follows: TGTGCCATCAGTGAACACGGGCAACGCGCCGGGGAGCTGTTTTTT. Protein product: CAISEHGQRAGELFF.

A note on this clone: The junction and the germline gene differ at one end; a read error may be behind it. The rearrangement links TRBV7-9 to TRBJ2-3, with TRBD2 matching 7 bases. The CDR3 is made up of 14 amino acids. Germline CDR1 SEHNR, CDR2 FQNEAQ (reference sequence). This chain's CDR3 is CAGSRSGAADTQYF. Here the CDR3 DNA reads TGTGCCGGCAGCAGAAGCGGGGCCGCAGATACGCAGTATTTT.

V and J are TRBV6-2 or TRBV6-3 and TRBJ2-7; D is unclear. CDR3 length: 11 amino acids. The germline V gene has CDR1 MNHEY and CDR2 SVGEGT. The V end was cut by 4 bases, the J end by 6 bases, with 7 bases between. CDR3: CASSWPGEQYF. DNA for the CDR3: TGTGCCAGCAGTTGGCCCGGCGAGCAGTACTTC.

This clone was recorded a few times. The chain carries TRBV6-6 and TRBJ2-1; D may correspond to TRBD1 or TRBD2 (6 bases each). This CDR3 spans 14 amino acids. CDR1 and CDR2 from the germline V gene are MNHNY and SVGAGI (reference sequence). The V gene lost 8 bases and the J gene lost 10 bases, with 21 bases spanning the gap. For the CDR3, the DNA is TGTGCCAGCGGGGGGCATCAACTAGCAACCGAGCAGTTCTTC. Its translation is CASGGHQLATEQFF.

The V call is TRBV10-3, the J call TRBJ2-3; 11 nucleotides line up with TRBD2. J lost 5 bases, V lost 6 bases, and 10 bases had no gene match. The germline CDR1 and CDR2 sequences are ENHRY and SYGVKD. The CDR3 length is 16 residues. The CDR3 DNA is TGTGCCATCAGCGTAACTAGCGGGAGCGAGATAGATACGCAGTATTTT. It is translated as CAISVTSGSEIDTQYF.

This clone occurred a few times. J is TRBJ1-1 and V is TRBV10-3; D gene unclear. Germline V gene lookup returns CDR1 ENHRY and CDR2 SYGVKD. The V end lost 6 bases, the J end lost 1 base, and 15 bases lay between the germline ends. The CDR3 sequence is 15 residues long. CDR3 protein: CAISGSREGNTEAFF. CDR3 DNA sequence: TGTGCCATCAGCGGGAGTCGGGAGGGGAACACTGAAGCTTTCTTT.

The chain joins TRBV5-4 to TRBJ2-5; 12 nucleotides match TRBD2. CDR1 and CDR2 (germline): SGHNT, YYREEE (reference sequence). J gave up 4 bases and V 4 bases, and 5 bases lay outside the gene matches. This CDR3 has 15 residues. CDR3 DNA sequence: TGTGCCAGCAGCGGCGGACTAGCGGGGCCAGAGACCCAGTACTTC. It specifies CASSGGLAGPETQYF.

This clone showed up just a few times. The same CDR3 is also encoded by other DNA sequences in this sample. CDR3 coding DNA: TGTGCCAGCAGCCAATCAGGGGGAACTGAAGCTTTCTTT. It specifies CASSQSGGTEAFF. The V gene is TRBV7-9, the J gene TRBJ1-1, with 7 positions matching TRBD1. Germline trimming cut 5 bases from V and 5 bases from J; bases unmatched to any gene: 5. Germline V gene data show CDR1 as SEHNR and CDR2 as FQNEAQ (reference sequence). The CDR3 covers 13 residues.

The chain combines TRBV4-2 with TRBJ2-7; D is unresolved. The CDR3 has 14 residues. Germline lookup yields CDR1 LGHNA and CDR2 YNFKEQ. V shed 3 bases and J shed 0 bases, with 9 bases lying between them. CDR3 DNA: TGTGCCAGCAGCCATCAAACTCACTCCTACGAGCAGTACTTC. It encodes CASSHQTHSYEQYF.

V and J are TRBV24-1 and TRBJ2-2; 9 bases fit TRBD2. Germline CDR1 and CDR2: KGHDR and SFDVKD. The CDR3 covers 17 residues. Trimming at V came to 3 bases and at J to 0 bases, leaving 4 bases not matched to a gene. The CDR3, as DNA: TGTGCCACCAGTGATGATAGCGGGGGCCCGAACACCGGGGAGCTGTTTTTT. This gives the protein CATSDDSGGPNTGELFF.

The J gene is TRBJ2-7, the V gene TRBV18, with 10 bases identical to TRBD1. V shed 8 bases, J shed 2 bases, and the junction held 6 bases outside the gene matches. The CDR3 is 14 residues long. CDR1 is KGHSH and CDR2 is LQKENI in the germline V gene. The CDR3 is CASRGQGTTYEQYF. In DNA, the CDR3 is TGTGCCAGCCGGGGACAGGGGACGACCTACGAGCAGTACTTC.

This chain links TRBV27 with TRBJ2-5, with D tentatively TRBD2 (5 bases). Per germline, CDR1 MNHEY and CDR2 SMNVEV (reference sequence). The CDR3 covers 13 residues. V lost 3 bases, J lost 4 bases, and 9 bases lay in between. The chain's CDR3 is CASSFRGSETQYF. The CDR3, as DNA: TGTGCCAGCAGTTTCCGGGGATCAGAGACCCAGTACTTC.

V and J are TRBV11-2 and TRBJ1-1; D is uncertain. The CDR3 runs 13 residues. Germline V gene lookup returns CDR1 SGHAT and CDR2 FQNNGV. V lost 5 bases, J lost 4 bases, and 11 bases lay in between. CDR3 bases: TGTGCCAGCAGCCACGGGCCAAGCACTGAAGCTTTCTTT. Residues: CASSHGPSTEAFF.

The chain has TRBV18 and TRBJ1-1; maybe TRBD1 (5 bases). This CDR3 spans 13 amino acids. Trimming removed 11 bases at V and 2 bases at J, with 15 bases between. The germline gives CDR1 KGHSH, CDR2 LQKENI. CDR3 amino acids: CAAGGDENTEAFF. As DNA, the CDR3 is TGTGCCGCGGGGGGTGATGAAAACACTGAAGCTTTCTTT.